The present entry profiles one T cell receptor (beta chain) with its context. Antigen specificity is unknown. This CDR3 is built from 16 residues. Trimming pared 3 bases from V and 4 bases from J, leaving 21 bases between. The germline gives CDR1 GTSNPN, CDR2 SVGIG (reference sequence). This record comes from a study of high-grade serous ovarian cancer treatment subgroups. About the study: On average, 14,192 reads and several thousand unique TCR beta rearrangements were obtained per sample.

Tumor samples were obtained before definitive surgery or chemotherapy. Findings and limits, study-wide: TCR relatedness rose with neoantigen level and trended with mutation load. CDR1 and CDR2 were left unanalyzed; analyses focused on CDR3. Different patients shared almost no repertoire; same-patient tumors shared about 0.11 to 0.79.

Measured with immunoSEQ multiplex PCR; TCRdb has only the in-frame clones, and not every one. The repertoire includes more than 9,500 clones, around 90% of them detected once, and 2.5% to 3.5% sits in the top ten. This receptor was identified in a human donor with high-grade serous ovarian cancer. The sample taken for sequencing was tumor tissue. V and J are TRBV30 and TRBJ1-2, with D possibly TRBD1 on 6 matching bases. CDR3 nucleotides: TGTGCCTGGAGGTCGGGGGCGCCGGGGCTGCGCTATGGCTACACCTTC. Residues: CAWRSGAPGLRYGYTF.